Shown below are 15 T cell receptor beta chains from a single sample sequenced in a study of T cell responses to AZD1222 COVID-19 vaccine (dated by TCRdb to the early 2020s). Per the publication, the time point label means: about 28 days (+/-7) after the second vaccine dose. Libraries were constructed by the immunoSEQ multiplex PCR assay. TCRdb retrieved this table from immuneACCESS and kept in-frame rearrangements only. Not all clones are present; in checked studies, unresolved V genes account for under half, and no reason is known for the remainder. Here the sample has approximately 91,000 clones; approximately 90% occur a single time. The ten biggest clones cover around 30% of the sample. The specimen was peripheral blood, collected 28 days after the second AZD1222 dose. All receptors derive from an adult who received the AZD1222 COVID-19 vaccine.

The chain combines TRBV28 with TRBJ2-7; D might be TRBD1 (6 bases). The length of the CDR3 is 14 residues. V was clipped by 4 bases and J by 2 bases, with 12 bases between them. Germline V gene sequence: CDR1 MDHEN, CDR2 SYDVKM. CDR3 in amino acids: CASSSRTETYEQYF. The DNA for the CDR3 is TGTGCCAGCAGTTCAAGGACAGAGACCTACGAGCAGTACTTC.

This chain links TRBV29-1 with TRBJ2-7; the D gene could be TRBD1 or TRBD2 (6 bases each). Germline assignment: CDR1 SQVTM and CDR2 ANQGSEA. V was trimmed by 4 bases and J by 5 bases, leaving 15 bases between them. This CDR3 has 13 residues. CDR3 nucleotides: TGCAGCGTTGGGAGGGGGGCCCAGGACGAGCAGTACTTC. Translated: CSVGRGAQDEQYF.

This chain connects TRBV7-3 to TRBJ1-1; perhaps TRBD1 as D (6 bases). CDR1 is SGHTA and CDR2 is FQGTGA in the germline V gene. The CDR3 contains 13 residues. V lost 3 bases to trimming and J lost 3 bases, with 8 bases between them. Here the CDR3 DNA reads TGTGCCAGCAGCTTGAAGGGGGACACTGAAGCTTTCTTT. It codes for CASSLKGDTEAFF. Looking up the rest from reference TRBV7-3 and TRBJ1-1 gives the full variable domain: GAGVSQTPSNKVTEKGKYVELRCDPISGHTALYWYRQSLGQGPEFLIYFQGTGAADDSGLPNDRFFAVRPEGSVSTLKIQRTERGDSAVYLCASSLKGDTEAFFGQGTRLTVV.

The chain employs TRBV19 and TRBJ2-5, with D unresolved. Germline CDR1 and CDR2: LNHDA and SQIVND (reference sequence). Trimming pared 1 base from V and 3 bases from J, leaving 12 bases between. CDR3 length: 15 residues. CDR3 sequence reads: CASSIAPPPEETQYF. The CDR3 region has the DNA TGTGCCAGTAGTATAGCCCCTCCCCCTGAAGAGACCCAGTACTTC.

The gene calls are TRBV19 and TRBJ1-4; D perhaps matches TRBD1 (5 bases). V was shortened by 6 bases and J by 3 bases, with 11 bases between the two germline ends. Germline CDR1 is LNHDA and CDR2 is SQIVND (reference sequence). The CDR3 runs to 14 residues. The CDR3 DNA sequence: TGTGCCAGTAGCCGAGGGACGGCTAATGAAAAACTGTTTTTT. This translates into CASSRGTANEKLFF.

The V and J genes are TRBV12-3 or TRBV12-4 and TRBJ2-7; D remains unclear. The CDR3 has 13 residues. Deletions cut 4 bases from V and 7 bases from J, with 14 bases between. CDR3 coding DNA: TGTGCCAGCAGTTCATTAGGCGTGGGTGAGCAGTACTTC. It encodes CASSSLGVGEQYF.

This chain links TRBV6-5 with TRBJ2-3, with 7 bases identical to TRBD2. The CDR3 runs to 13 residues. Germline V gene sequence: CDR1 MNHEY, CDR2 SVGAGI. Germline trimming cut 6 bases from V and 8 bases from J; bases unmatched to any gene: 8. DNA of the CDR3: TGTGCCAGCAGCCCGCGGGAGAGGGGTACGCAGTATTTT. Translation: CASSPRERGTQYF.

The chain couples TRBV6-6 to TRBJ2-7; D perhaps matches TRBD1 (5 bases). The CDR3 totals 14 residues. Germline values: CDR1 MNHNY, CDR2 SVGAGI (reference sequence). V was pared by 7 bases and J by 3 bases, with 16 bases between. CDR3 DNA sequence: TGTGCCAGCACCCGATCTCAGGGTAACTACGAGCAGTACTTC. Residues: CASTRSQGNYEQYF.

This chain joins TRBV7-9 and TRBJ2-1; 9 nucleotides align to TRBD2. The germline V gene encodes CDR1 SEHNR and CDR2 FQNEAQ (reference sequence). This CDR3 contains 15 residues. The trim removed 1 base at V and 6 bases at J, leaving 4 bases unmatched. CDR3 loop: CASSLGLADINEQFF. For the CDR3, the DNA is TGTGCCAGCAGCTTAGGACTAGCGGACATCAATGAGCAGTTCTTC. Based on the CDR3 plus reference TRBV7-9 and TRBJ2-1, the full variable domain is DTGVSQNPRHKITKRGQNVTFRCDPISEHNRLYWYRQTLGQGPEFLTYFQNEAQLEKSRLLSDRFSAERPKGSFSTLEIQRTEQGDSAMYLCASSLGLADINEQFFGPGTRLTVL.

The chain recombines TRBV28 with TRBJ1-2; 7 nucleotides agree with TRBD1. The CDR3 totals 15 residues. The V gene end was trimmed by 1 base and the J gene end by 4 bases; junction bases not matched to a gene: 6. Germline CDR1 is MDHEN and CDR2 is SYDVKM. In nucleotides, the CDR3 is TGTGCCAGCAGTTTATTCACAGGGGCGGTCTATGGCTACACCTTC. This translates into CASSLFTGAVYGYTF.

The V and J genes are TRBV4-1 and TRBJ1-3; TRBD1 might be the D (5 bases). Deletions cut 0 bases from V and 2 bases from J, with 14 bases between. CDR1 and CDR2 from the germline V gene are MGHRA and YSYEKL. This CDR3 comprises 17 residues. The CDR3 reads CASSQDPGERAGNTIYF. The CDR3 coding sequence is TGCGCCAGCAGCCAAGATCCGGGGGAGAGGGCTGGAAACACCATATATTTT.

This chain links TRBV5-1 with TRBJ1-1, with D perhaps TRBD1 (5 bases). Trimming took off 1 base at V and 1 base at J, with 8 bases between the two ends. Germline-derived CDR1 and CDR2 are SGHRS and YFSETQ. The CDR3 sequence is 14 residues long. In DNA form, the CDR3 reads TGCGCCAGCAGCTTGATTCAGGGGAACACTGAAGCTTTCTTT. Its translation: CASSLIQGNTEAFF.

The gene calls are TRBV5-1 and TRBJ1-1; D ambiguous. CDR3 length equals 15 residues. Per the germline V gene, CDR1 is SGHRS and CDR2 is YFSETQ. V was shortened by 4 bases and J by 3 bases, with 16 bases between the two germline ends. The CDR3 loop reads CASSPTWYRDTEAFF. CDR3 nucleotide sequence: TGCGCCAGCAGCCCGACCTGGTACCGCGACACTGAAGCTTTCTTT.

The chain links TRBV5-1 to TRBJ2-1; 8 nucleotides agree with TRBD2. V lost 4 bases and J lost 7; bases outside the gene matches: 19. Germline CDR1 reads SGHRS; CDR2 reads YFSETQ. There are 18 residues in the CDR3. The CDR3 loop is CASSQSGTGLVMMNEQFF. CDR3 coding DNA: TGCGCCAGCAGCCAGTCCGGAACGGGACTAGTTATGATGAATGAGCAGTTCTTC.

This clone has just a few counts. The chain links TRBV10-3 to TRBJ1-1; 9 nucleotides agree with TRBD1. CDR1 and CDR2 from the germline V gene are ENHRY and SYGVKD. This CDR3 is built from 15 residues. J lost 6 bases, V lost 10 bases, and 15 bases had no gene match. CDR3 in amino acids: CATLDRGSHSAEAFF. The CDR3 nucleotides read TGTGCCACCTTGGACAGGGGAAGTCACAGCGCTGAAGCTTTCTTT.